These T cell receptor beta chains were read from a single sample in a study of PD-1 blockade in classical Hodgkin lymphoma. Repertoires were generated with immunoSEQ multiplex PCR, while TCRdb's copy carries only in-frame clones and drops some. The table shows about 21,000 clones, with more than 70% occurring only once. The source material was peripheral blood mononuclear cells (PBMCs), sampled before the fourth cycle of nivolumab. The receptor set was obtained from a human donor with classical Hodgkin lymphoma. Each CDR3 is given with its conserved first and last residue. The D gene is left open where the match is weak. Rows give clone size only sometimes, using once, few, many, or a class for an expanded clone.

J gene: TRBJ1-2
clone size: few
V gene: TRBV10-2
D gene: -
CDR3 protein: CASSTDSYGYTF
CDR3 DNA: TGCGCCAGCTCAACCGACAGCTATGGCTACACCTTC

J gene: TRBJ1-3
clone size: -
V gene: TRBV4-2
D gene: -
CDR3 protein: CASSQAHRAGAASGNTIYF
CDR3 DNA: TGTGCCAGCAGCCAGGCCCACCGCGCAGGGGCGGCCTCTGGAAACACCATATATTTT

J gene: TRBJ1-5
clone size: -
V gene: TRBV2
D gene: TRBD1
CDR3 protein: CASRLQGAQPQHF
CDR3 DNA: TGTGCCAGCAGGCTACAGGGGGCTCAGCCCCAGCATTTT

J gene: TRBJ1-5
clone size: -
V gene: TRBV30
D gene: TRBD1
CDR3 protein: CAWATGDFNQPQHF
CDR3 DNA: TGTGCCTGGGCGACAGGGGATTTCAATCAGCCCCAGCATTTT

J gene: TRBJ2-1
clone size: -
V gene: TRBV6-5
D gene: -
CDR3 protein: CASSYKGYGSYNEQFF
CDR3 DNA: TGTGCCAGCAGTTACAAGGGTTATGGCTCCTACAATGAGCAGTTCTTC

J gene: TRBJ2-1
clone size: -
V gene: TRBV27
D gene: -
CDR3 protein: CASSFSGNNEQFF
CDR3 DNA: TGTGCCAGCAGTTTCTCGGGGAACAATGAGCAGTTCTTC

J gene: TRBJ1-2
clone size: once
V gene: TRBV11-2
D gene: -
CDR3 protein: CASSGEGYRYGYTF
CDR3 DNA: TGTGCCAGCAGCGGCGAAGGTTACCGCTATGGCTACACCTTC

J gene: TRBJ2-5
clone size: -
V gene: TRBV5-1
D gene: TRBD2
CDR3 protein: CASSLASSGDQKTQYF
CDR3 DNA: TGCGCCAGCAGCTTGGCCTCTAGCGGAGACCAAAAGACCCAGTACTTC

J gene: TRBJ2-7
clone size: -
V gene: TRBV28
D gene: -
CDR3 protein: CASSLDSYEQYF
CDR3 DNA: TGTGCCAGCAGTTTGGACTCCTACGAGCAGTACTTC

J gene: TRBJ1-3
clone size: few
V gene: TRBV19
D gene: -
CDR3 protein: CASSIDYAGRDSGNTIYF
CDR3 DNA: TGTGCCAGTAGTATAGATTACGCTGGACGGGACTCTGGAAACACCATATATTTT

J gene: TRBJ2-1
clone size: -
V gene: TRBV7-9
D gene: TRBD2
CDR3 protein: CASSGSGSSYNEQFF
CDR3 DNA: TGTGCCAGCAGCGGTAGCGGGAGCTCCTACAATGAGCAGTTCTTC

J gene: TRBJ2-1
clone size: -
V gene: TRBV7-6
D gene: -
CDR3 protein: CASSIERGGGNEQFF
CDR3 DNA: TGTGCCAGCAGCATCGAGCGGGGAGGGGGCAATGAGCAGTTCTTC

J gene: TRBJ2-7
clone size: -
V gene: TRBV7-2
D gene: TRBD1
CDR3 protein: CASSPKGQPSSYEQYF
CDR3 DNA: TGTGCCAGCAGCCCGAAGGGACAGCCGAGCTCCTACGAGCAGTACTTC